Below are 9 T cell receptor beta chains sequenced from a single sample in a study of blood T cell repertoires in COVID-19. Clones were read by immunoSEQ multiplex PCR, and TCRdb kept only the in-frame ones, dropping some. The top ten hold about 8.7% of the sample, which has some 95,000 clones, less than 85% seen once. Source material: peripheral blood. The receptors originated from a man aged 45-65 years who had recovered from COVID-19.

The rearrangement uses TRBV7-9 and TRBJ1-2; D is unresolved. V was trimmed by 4 bases and J by 2 bases, leaving 8 bases between them. The CDR3 totals 13 residues. Germline values: CDR1 SEHNR, CDR2 FQNEAQ (reference sequence). CDR3 residues: CASSSSLNYGYTF. The DNA of the CDR3 is TGTGCCAGCAGCTCAAGCTTAAACTATGGCTACACCTTC.

The table lists this clone with a few counts. The V call is TRBV19, the J call TRBJ1-4, with D uncertain. CDR1 LNHDA and CDR2 SQIVND come from the germline V gene (reference sequence). The CDR3 runs 11 residues. Trimming shortened V by 3 bases and J by 11 bases, and 7 bases separated the two germline ends. The CDR3 nucleotides are TGTGCCAGTAGTATTGGGGAGAAACTGTTTTTT. Translating it yields CASSIGEKLFF.

The chain links TRBV6-5 to TRBJ2-1; 8 bases line up with TRBD1. The germline CDR1 and CDR2 sequences are MNHEY and SVGAGI. The CDR3 sequence is 15 residues long. J lost 4 bases, V lost 6 bases, and 8 bases had no gene match. The CDR3 sequence is CASRELTGEYNEQFF. As DNA, the CDR3 is TGTGCCAGCAGGGAGCTGACAGGGGAGTACAATGAGCAGTTCTTC.

The chain joins TRBV19 to TRBJ1-4, with D perhaps matching TRBD1 (6 bases). V was clipped by 8 bases and J by 4 bases, with 14 bases between them. CDR3 length equals 14 residues. Germline V gene lookup returns CDR1 LNHDA and CDR2 SQIVND (reference sequence). The CDR3 DNA reads as TGTGCCAGTCGCAGGGGTCGGGGTAATGAAAAACTGTTTTTT. It translates to CASRRGRGNEKLFF.

The rearrangement links TRBV28 to TRBJ2-5; 9 bases are shared with TRBD1. Germline CDR1 reads MDHEN; CDR2 reads SYDVKM. Trimming took 6 bases from V and 4 from J; bases not matched to a gene: 6. The CDR3 is 14 amino acids. The CDR3 spells CASRSTGGRETQYF. CDR3 bases: TGTGCCAGCAGATCGACAGGGGGAAGAGAGACCCAGTACTTC.

The rearrangement links TRBV5-1 to TRBJ2-4; 8 positions agree with TRBD1. This CDR3 is 19 amino acids long. Trimming at V came to 0 bases and at J to 8 bases, leaving 19 bases not matched to a gene. From germline, CDR1 is SGHRS and CDR2 YFSETQ. The CDR3 nucleotides are TGCGCCAGCAGCTTGGCCAGTGGAGCAGGGGGCGCTTTAGGTGACATTCAGTACTTC. This sequence encodes CASSLASGAGGALGDIQYF. The full variable domain, in which reference TRBV5-1 and TRBJ2-4 provide the parts outside the CDR3, is KAGVTQTPRYLIKTRGQQVTLSCSPISGHRSVSWYQQTPGQGLQFLFEYFSETQRNKGNFPGRFSGRQFSNSRSEMNVSTLELGDSALYLCASSLASGAGGALGDIQYFGAGTRLSVL.

V gene TRBV3-1 (or the pseudogene TRBV3-2) combines with J gene TRBJ1-2; D unclear. The CDR3 has 11 amino acids. Trimming pared 1 base from V and 8 bases from J, leaving 5 bases between. Germline CDR1 is LGHDT and CDR2 is YNNKEL (reference sequence). Written as DNA, the CDR3 is TGTGCCAGCAGCCAAGGAGGCGGCTACACCTTC. This gives the protein CASSQGGGYTF.

J is TRBJ1-4 and V is TRBV9, with D perhaps matching TRBD1 (6 bases). The CDR3 extends over 14 amino acids. V dropped 1 base and J dropped 4 bases, with 8 bases sitting between them. Germline CDR1 reads SGDLS; CDR2 reads YYNGEE. The CDR3 protein is CASSVQGNNEKLFF. CDR3 DNA sequence: TGTGCCAGCAGCGTACAGGGGAATAATGAAAAACTGTTTTTT.

The chain links TRBV5-4 to TRBJ1-4; TRBD1 might be the D (6 bases). There are 15 residues in the CDR3. The germline V gene encodes CDR1 SGHNT and CDR2 YYREEE (reference sequence). Trimming removed 0 bases from V and 0 bases from J, with 6 bases in between. The CDR3 bases are TGTGCCAGCAGCTTGGGGGGGCCAACTAATGAAAAACTGTTTTTT. Translating gives CASSLGGPTNEKLFF.